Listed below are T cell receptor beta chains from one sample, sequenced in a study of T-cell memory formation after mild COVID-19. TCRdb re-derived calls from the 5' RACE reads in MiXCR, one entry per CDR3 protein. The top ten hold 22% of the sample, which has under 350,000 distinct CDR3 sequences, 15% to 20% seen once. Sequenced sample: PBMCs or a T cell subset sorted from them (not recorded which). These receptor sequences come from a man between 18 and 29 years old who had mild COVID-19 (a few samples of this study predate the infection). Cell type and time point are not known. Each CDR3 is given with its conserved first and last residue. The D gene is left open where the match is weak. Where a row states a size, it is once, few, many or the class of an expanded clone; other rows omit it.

CDR3aa: CASSIITGVQPQHF; CDR3nt: TGTGCCAGTAGTATAATTACAGGGGTTCAGCCCCAGCATTTT; d_gene: TRBD1; j_gene: TRBJ1-5; abundance: .; v_gene: TRBV19
CDR3aa: CSPTQGGLNEKLFF; CDR3nt: TGCAGTCCAACGCAGGGGGGATTAAATGAAAAACTGTTTTTT; d_gene: TRBD1; j_gene: TRBJ1-4; abundance: few; v_gene: TRBV20-1
CDR3aa: CASRSAFVSYNEQFF; CDR3nt: TGTGCCAGCAGGTCAGCGTTCGTGTCCTACAATGAGCAGTTCTTC; d_gene: .; j_gene: TRBJ2-1; abundance: few; v_gene: TRBV6-5
CDR3aa: CASSLTPASLGNQPQHF; CDR3nt: TGTGCCAGCAGTCTCACCCCGGCGTCCCTCGGCAATCAGCCCCAGCATTTT; d_gene: .; j_gene: TRBJ1-5; abundance: .; v_gene: TRBV2
CDR3aa: CASSPGLLSGANVLTF; CDR3nt: TGTGCCAGCAGCCCAGGACTGCTCTCTGGGGCCAACGTCCTGACTTTC; d_gene: .; j_gene: TRBJ2-6; abundance: few; v_gene: TRBV7-9
CDR3aa: CASRGTSWVWYF; CDR3nt: TGTGCCAGCAGAGGGACTAGCTGGGTTTGGTACTTC; d_gene: TRBD2; j_gene: TRBJ2-7; abundance: few; v_gene: TRBV2
CDR3aa: CASSHPGYEQFF; CDR3nt: TGTGCCAGCAGCCACCCAGGGTACGAGCAGTTCTTC; d_gene: .; j_gene: TRBJ2-1; abundance: few; v_gene: TRBV7-6
CDR3aa: CASSPRRFNTEAFF; CDR3nt: TGCGCCAGCAGCCCGCGCAGATTTAACACTGAAGCTTTCTTT; d_gene: .; j_gene: TRBJ1-1; abundance: .; v_gene: TRBV5-1
CDR3aa: CASSEGRRGWYEQFF; CDR3nt: TGTGCCAGCAGTGAAGGTCGGCGGGGGTGGTATGAGCAGTTCTTC; d_gene: TRBD2; j_gene: TRBJ2-1; abundance: .; v_gene: TRBV2
CDR3aa: CASSQDYLRGNTEAFF; CDR3nt: TGCGCCAGCAGCCAAGATTATCTTCGAGGGAACACTGAAGCTTTCTTT; d_gene: .; j_gene: TRBJ1-1; abundance: .; v_gene: TRBV4-3
CDR3aa: CASSLDARTATLGYTF; CDR3nt: TGTGCCAGCAGCTTAGATGCCCGGACGGCGACCCTGGGCTACACCTTC; d_gene: .; j_gene: TRBJ1-2; abundance: .; v_gene: TRBV11-2
CDR3aa: CATSEGAGGNNEQFF; CDR3nt: TGTGCCACCAGTGAGGGAGCGGGGGGTAACAATGAGCAGTTCTTC; d_gene: TRBD2; j_gene: TRBJ2-1; abundance: few; v_gene: TRBV24-1
CDR3aa: CATRPTAGETQYF; CDR3nt: TGTGCCACACGACCGACGGCGGGAGAGACCCAGTACTTC; d_gene: .; j_gene: TRBJ2-5; abundance: .; v_gene: TRBV6-2/TRBV6-3
CDR3aa: CASTSRRGDQPQHF; CDR3nt: TGTGCCAGCACCTCCCGCAGGGGAGATCAGCCCCAGCATTTT; d_gene: .; j_gene: TRBJ1-5; abundance: .; v_gene: TRBV12-3/TRBV12-4
CDR3aa: CASTTGRVEREQFF; CDR3nt: TGTGCCAGCACCACAGGCAGGGTGGAGAGGGAGCAGTTCTTC; d_gene: .; j_gene: TRBJ2-1; abundance: .; v_gene: TRBV7-8
CDR3aa: CASSQQPTVYAEAFF; CDR3nt: TGTGCCAGCAGTCAACAGCCGACTGTCTACGCTGAAGCTTTCTTT; d_gene: .; j_gene: TRBJ1-1; abundance: few; v_gene: TRBV6-4